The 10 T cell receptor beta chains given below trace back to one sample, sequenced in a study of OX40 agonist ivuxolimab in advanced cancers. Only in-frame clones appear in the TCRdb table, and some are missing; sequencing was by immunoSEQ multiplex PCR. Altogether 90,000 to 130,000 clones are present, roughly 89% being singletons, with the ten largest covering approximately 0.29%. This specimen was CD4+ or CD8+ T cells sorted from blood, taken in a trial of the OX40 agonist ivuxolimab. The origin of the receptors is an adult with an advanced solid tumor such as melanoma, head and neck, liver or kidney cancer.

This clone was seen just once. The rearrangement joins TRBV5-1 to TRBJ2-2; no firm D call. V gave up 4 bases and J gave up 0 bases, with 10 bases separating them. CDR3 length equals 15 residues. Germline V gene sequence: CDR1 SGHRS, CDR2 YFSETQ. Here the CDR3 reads CASSIRTTNTGELFF. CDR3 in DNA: TGCGCCAGCAGCATAAGAACGACGAACACCGGGGAGCTGTTTTTT.

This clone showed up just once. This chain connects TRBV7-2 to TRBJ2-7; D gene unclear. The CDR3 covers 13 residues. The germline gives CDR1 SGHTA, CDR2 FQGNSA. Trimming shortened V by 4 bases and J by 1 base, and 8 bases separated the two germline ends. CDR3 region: CASSYGPSYEQYF. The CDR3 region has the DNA TGTGCCAGCAGCTATGGACCGTCCTACGAGCAGTACTTC.

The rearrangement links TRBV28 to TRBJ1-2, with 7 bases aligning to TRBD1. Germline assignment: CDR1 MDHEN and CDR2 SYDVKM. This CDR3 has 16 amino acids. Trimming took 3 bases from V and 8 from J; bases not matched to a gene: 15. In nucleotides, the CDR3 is TGTGCCAGCAGTTTCAGGGGGTTCGTCAGGGGTCGAGGCTACACCTTC. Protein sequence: CASSFRGFVRGRGYTF.

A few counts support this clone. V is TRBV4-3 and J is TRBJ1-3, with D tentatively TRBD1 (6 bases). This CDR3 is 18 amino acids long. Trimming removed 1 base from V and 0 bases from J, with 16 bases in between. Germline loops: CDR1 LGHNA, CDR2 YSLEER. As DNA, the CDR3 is TGCGCCAGCAGCCAAGGAACGACAGGCAGTAGCTCTGGAAACACCATATATTTT. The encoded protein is CASSQGTTGSSSGNTIYF.

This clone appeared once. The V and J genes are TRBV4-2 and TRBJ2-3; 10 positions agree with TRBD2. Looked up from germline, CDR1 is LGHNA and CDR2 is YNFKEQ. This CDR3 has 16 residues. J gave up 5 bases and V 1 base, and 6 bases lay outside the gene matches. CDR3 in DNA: TGTGCCAGCAGCCAAGGACCAGCGGGGGGGAGAGATACGCAGTATTTT. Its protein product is CASSQGPAGGRDTQYF.

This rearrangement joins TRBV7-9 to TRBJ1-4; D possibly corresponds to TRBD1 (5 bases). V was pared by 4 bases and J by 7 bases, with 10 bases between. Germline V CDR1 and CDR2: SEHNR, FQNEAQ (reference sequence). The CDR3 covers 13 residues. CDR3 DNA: TGTGCCAGCAGCTCGCGGGACCTTGAAAAACTGTTTTTT. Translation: CASSSRDLEKLFF.

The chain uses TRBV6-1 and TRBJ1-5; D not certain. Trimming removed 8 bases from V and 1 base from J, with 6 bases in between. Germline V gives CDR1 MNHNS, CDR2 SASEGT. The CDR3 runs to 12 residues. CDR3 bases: TGTGCCAGCTCTCCGAGCAATCAGCCCCAGCATTTT. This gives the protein CASSPSNQPQHF.

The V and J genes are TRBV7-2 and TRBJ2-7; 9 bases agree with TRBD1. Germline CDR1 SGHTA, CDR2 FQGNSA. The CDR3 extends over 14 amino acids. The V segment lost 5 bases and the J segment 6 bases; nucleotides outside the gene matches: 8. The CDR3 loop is CASSLGQGSGEQYF. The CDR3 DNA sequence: TGTGCCAGCAGCCTGGGACAGGGTTCTGGCGAGCAGTACTTC.

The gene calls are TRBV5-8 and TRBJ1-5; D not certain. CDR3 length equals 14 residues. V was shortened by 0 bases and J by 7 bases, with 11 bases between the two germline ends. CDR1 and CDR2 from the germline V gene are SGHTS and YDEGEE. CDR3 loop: CASSLAFETQPQHF. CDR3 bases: TGTGCCAGCAGCTTGGCTTTTGAGACCCAGCCCCAGCATTTT.

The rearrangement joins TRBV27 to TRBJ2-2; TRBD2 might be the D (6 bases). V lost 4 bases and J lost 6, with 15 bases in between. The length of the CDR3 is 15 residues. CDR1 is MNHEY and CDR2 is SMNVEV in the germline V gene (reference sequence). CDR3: CASSSLGGAAGELFF. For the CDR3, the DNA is TGTGCCAGCAGTTCCCTCGGCGGGGCGGCCGGGGAGCTGTTTTTT.